The following is a TCR beta chain sequence with its context. What it binds is unknown. Other nucleotide sequences in the sample specify the same CDR3. These data originate in a study of beta chain features in type 1 diabetes. The overall study: Summed over all samples, the examined sorted cells came to 100 million to 130 million.

What was sequenced were expressed TCRB transcripts, since all of the isolated RNA had been reverse transcribed. The average output of naive, central memory and regulatory T cell samples was several million reads. Using immunoSEQ multiplex PCR, the repertoire was profiled, and TCRdb retains in-frame clones only, with some absent. The repertoire holds approximately 150,000 clones, 50% to 70% seen once, with 0.08% to 0.1% in the top ten. Germline V gives CDR1 SQVTM, CDR2 ANQGSEA. Unmatched junction bases numbered 1, after V lost 7 bases and J lost 7 bases. The CDR3 runs 10 residues. Study-wide results and caveats: For cells with high TCR expression, cDNA sequencing could yield over-representation. Shorter TCRB CDR3s, moderately but significantly so, were found in Type 1 diabetes patients in all four CD4+ subsets. Compared with healthy donors, patients appeared to share more similar naive, central memory and regulatory TCRB repertoires.

This chain uses TRBV29-1 with TRBJ1-2; 9 bases fit TRBD1. The receptor was isolated from a young man with type 1 diabetes. Sequenced input: naive CD4+ T cells from blood. This CDR3 reads CSAGQGGYTF. The CDR3 region has the DNA TGCAGCGCGGGACAGGGTGGCTACACCTTC.